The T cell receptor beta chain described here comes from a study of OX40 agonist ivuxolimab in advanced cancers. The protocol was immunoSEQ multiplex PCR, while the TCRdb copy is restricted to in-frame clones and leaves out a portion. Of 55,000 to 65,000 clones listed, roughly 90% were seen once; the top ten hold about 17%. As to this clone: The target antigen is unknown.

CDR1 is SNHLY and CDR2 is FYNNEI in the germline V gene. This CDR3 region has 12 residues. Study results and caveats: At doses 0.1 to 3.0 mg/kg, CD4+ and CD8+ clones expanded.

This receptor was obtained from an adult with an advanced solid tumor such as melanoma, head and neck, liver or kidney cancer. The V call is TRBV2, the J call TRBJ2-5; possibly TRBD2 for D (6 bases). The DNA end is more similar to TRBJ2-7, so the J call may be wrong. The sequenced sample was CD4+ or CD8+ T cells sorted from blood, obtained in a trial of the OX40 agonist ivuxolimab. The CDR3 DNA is TGTGCCAGCTTCAGCGGGCCCTACGAGCAGTACTTC. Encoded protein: CASFSGPYEQYF.